One sample yielded the 26 T cell receptor beta chains listed below, sequenced in a study of blood T cell repertoires in COVID-19. Generated by immunoSEQ multiplex PCR, the TCRdb table keeps only in-frame clones and is missing some. This sample yields some 80,000 clones, of which 90% are seen a single time; approximately 2.5% belongs to the top ten. The sequenced sample was peripheral blood. The receptors were gathered from a human donor in a cohort sampled during active COVID-19.

The chain has TRBV19 and TRBJ1-1; 7 bases agree with TRBD1. This CDR3 spans 17 amino acids. J lost 1 base, V lost 1 base, and 9 bases had no gene match. Germline values: CDR1 LNHDA, CDR2 SQIVND (reference sequence). The CDR3 DNA reads as TGTGCCAGTAGTATAGCATGGGACAGCCGGAGGAACACTGAAGCTTTCTTT. Amino acids: CASSIAWDSRRNTEAFF.

This clone was seen just once. CDR3 region: CASSPNGGAYNEQFF. CDR3 nucleotides: TGTGCCAGCTCACCAAACGGGGGGGCCTACAATGAGCAGTTCTTC. The chain has TRBV18 and TRBJ2-1; 8 bases fit TRBD2. Losses at the gene ends were 2 bases for V and 2 bases for J; bases not matched to a gene: 2. The CDR3 spans 15 residues. Germline CDR1 KGHSH, CDR2 LQKENI.

J is TRBJ2-3 and V is TRBV7-2; 14 nucleotides line up with TRBD2. The germline V gene encodes CDR1 SGHTA and CDR2 FQGNSA. This CDR3 spans 17 amino acids. V shed 4 bases, J shed 2 bases, and the junction held 5 bases outside the gene matches. CDR3 loop: CASSWGLAGENTDTQYF. CDR3 sequence (DNA): TGTGCCAGCAGCTGGGGACTAGCGGGGGAAAACACAGATACGCAGTATTTT.

The rearrangement links TRBV11-2 to TRBJ2-3; D not resolved. The V end lost 7 bases, the J end lost 5 bases, and 10 bases lay between the germline ends. Germline V gives CDR1 SGHAT, CDR2 FQNNGV. The CDR3 length is 12 residues. Written as DNA, the CDR3 is TGTGCCAGCAACCTACCCCGAGATACGCAGTATTTT. It encodes CASNLPRDTQYF.

CDR3 residues: CASSYSGGRNQPQHF. CDR3 bases: TGTGCCAGCAGTTACTCTGGAGGGCGCAATCAGCCCCAGCATTTT. This chain joins TRBV6-2 or TRBV6-3 and TRBJ1-5; D unclear. CDR1 MNHEY and CDR2 SVGEGT come from the germline V gene. This CDR3 has 15 amino acids. The germline V and J ends were trimmed by 0 bases and 2 bases, with 8 bases remaining between them.

The count of this clone is one. J is TRBJ1-5 and V is TRBV7-2; 7 nucleotides agree with TRBD1. Germline CDR1 reads SGHTA; CDR2 reads FQGNSA. The V and J ends lost 5 bases and 1 base, in that order; junction bases with no gene match: 14. The CDR3 contains 18 residues. The DNA for the CDR3 is TGTGCCAGCAGCCGGGGGTCACAGGGGACGGGGAGCAATCAGCCCCAGCATTTT. The encoded protein is CASSRGSQGTGSNQPQHF.

This clone has a handful of counts. J is TRBJ2-1 and V is TRBV6-2 or TRBV6-3, with 9 nucleotides matching TRBD2. CDR1 is MNHEY and CDR2 is SVGEGT in the germline V gene. The junction had 5 bases not matched to a gene; V was cut back by 2 bases and J by 9 bases. The CDR3 is made up of 14 amino acids. The CDR3, as DNA: TGTGCCAGCAGTTACATAGCGGGGGAAACTGAGCAGTTCTTC. This codes for CASSYIAGETEQFF.

This chain uses TRBV27 with TRBJ2-7, with TRBD2 as a possible D gene (6 bases). CDR3 length equals 13 residues. CDR1 is MNHEY, CDR2 SMNVEV, per germline (reference sequence). The V and J ends lost 1 base and 3 bases respectively, with 7 bases between them. The DNA of the CDR3 is TGTGCCAGCAGTTTATGGGGGGACTACGAGCAGTACTTC. It is translated as CASSLWGDYEQYF.

V and J are TRBV10-1 and TRBJ2-2; perhaps TRBD1 as D (6 bases). This CDR3 is 12 amino acids long. CDR1 WNHNN and CDR2 SYGVQD come from the germline V gene (reference sequence). With 4 bases removed from V and 6 bases from J, the gap between germline ends came to 6 bases. DNA of the CDR3: TGCGCCAGCAGTGGACAGGCCGGGGAGCTGTTTTTT. It translates to CASSGQAGELFF.

The genes are TRBV24-1 and TRBJ1-2; 7 bases agree with TRBD1. This CDR3 has 13 amino acids. The junction had 7 bases not matched to a gene; V was cut back by 5 bases and J by 8 bases. Germline-derived CDR1 and CDR2 are KGHDR and SFDVKD. CDR3 DNA sequence: TGTGCCACCAGTGGTGTAGCAGGGGGAGGCTACACCTTC. It is translated as CATSGVAGGGYTF.

V is TRBV18 and J is TRBJ1-6; D is perhaps TRBD1 (6 bases). CDR3 length: 14 residues. Trimming removed 4 bases from V and 5 bases from J, with 9 bases in between. Germline V lookup: CDR1 KGHSH, CDR2 LQKENI. CDR3 DNA sequence: TGTGCCAGCTCACGGGACACCAATAATTCACCCCTCCACTTT. This translates into CASSRDTNNSPLHF. Full variable domain (remainder filled in from reference TRBV18 and TRBJ1-6): NAGVMQNPRHLVRRRGQEARLRCSPMKGHSHVYWYRQLPEEGLKFMVYLQKENIIDESGMPKERFSAEFPKEGPSILRIQQVVRGDSAAYFCASSRDTNNSPLHFGNGTRLTVT.

The chain uses TRBV27 and TRBJ2-1, with 9 bases identical to TRBD1. V shed 5 bases and J 3 bases; nucleotides not matched to a gene: 5. The CDR3 is 15 residues long. Germline CDR1 and CDR2: MNHEY and SMNVEV (reference sequence). The CDR3 DNA is TGTGCCAGCAGTCGGGGACAGGGTTACTACAATGAGCAGTTCTTC. As protein: CASSRGQGYYNEQFF.

V usage is TRBV3-1 (or the pseudogene TRBV3-2) and J usage is TRBJ2-5; TRBD2 agrees at 7 bases. Germline assignment: CDR1 LGHDT and CDR2 YNNKEL (reference sequence). The J segment lost 1 base and the V segment lost 2 bases, leaving 7 bases of the junction unmatched. CDR3 length equals 16 residues. This CDR3 is CASSQSVGTTQETQYF. CDR3 bases: TGTGCCAGCAGCCAATCCGTCGGGACTACCCAAGAGACCCAGTACTTC.

In this sample, this clone turned up once. The chain has TRBV4-2 and TRBJ1-1; D may be TRBD1 (6 bases). The germline V gene has CDR1 LGHNA and CDR2 YNFKEQ. Trimming removed 7 bases from V and 3 bases from J, with 18 bases in between. CDR3 length: 15 residues. CDR3 protein: CASTLKLGGDTEAFF. The CDR3 coding sequence is TGTGCCAGCACCCTGAAGTTAGGGGGTGACACTGAAGCTTTCTTT.

This clone was picked up one time. The chain uses TRBV4-1 and TRBJ1-1; 7 bases fit TRBD1. This CDR3 comprises 16 residues. CDR1 and CDR2 from the germline V gene are MGHRA and YSYEKL. The V segment lost 4 bases and the J segment 3 bases; nucleotides outside the gene matches: 11. The DNA of the CDR3 is TGCGCCAGCAGCCTACTGGGACAGAGAAAGGACACTGAAGCTTTCTTT. It is translated as CASSLLGQRKDTEAFF.

The chain employs TRBV6-5 and TRBJ2-7; 11 bases agree with TRBD2. Trimming cost V 4 bases and J 0 bases; bases outside gene matches: 5. The length of the CDR3 is 16 residues. CDR1 and CDR2 from the germline V gene are MNHEY and SVGAGI. The CDR3 DNA reads as TGTGCCAGCAGTTCTTTAGCGGGAGGGAGCTCCTACGAGCAGTACTTC. It yields the protein CASSSLAGGSSYEQYF.

The genes are TRBV5-1 and TRBJ2-1, with 9 nucleotides matching TRBD1. V dropped 5 bases and J dropped 3; count of bases not matched to a gene: 6. The germline CDR1 and CDR2 sequences are SGHRS and YFSETQ. The CDR3 is 15 residues long. CDR3 coding DNA: TGCGCCAGCAGTCTGGACAGGGGAGGCTACAATGAGCAGTTCTTC. It translates to CASSLDRGGYNEQFF.

The chain has TRBV18 and TRBJ2-3; D perhaps matches TRBD1 (6 bases). Per germline, CDR1 KGHSH and CDR2 LQKENI. Trimming took off 5 bases at V and 4 bases at J, with 7 bases between the two ends. The CDR3 consists of 12 residues. The CDR3 loop is CASSRQADTQYF. The DNA for the CDR3 is TGTGCCAGCTCAAGACAGGCAGATACGCAGTATTTT.

The chain combines TRBV28 with TRBJ1-6; D is unresolved. The germline gives CDR1 MDHEN, CDR2 SYDVKM. Between the trimmed V and J ends, which lost 3 bases and 8 bases, there was a span of 8 bases. This CDR3 contains 13 residues. The CDR3 DNA reads TGTGCCAGCAGTTTGAGGGCCGATTCACCCCTCCACTTT. This codes for CASSLRADSPLHF.

The rearrangement joins TRBV7-9 to TRBJ2-5, with D tentatively TRBD2 (6 bases). Germline loops: CDR1 SEHNR, CDR2 FQNEAQ (reference sequence). The CDR3 is 17 residues long. Trimming took 1 base from V and 4 from J, leaving 19 bases between them. The CDR3 nucleotides read TGTGCCAGCAGCTTAGTGTCGGTGGTCCCGGAGGGAGAGACCCAGTACTTC. Translated, it gives CASSLVSVVPEGETQYF.

The chain has TRBV2 and TRBJ2-1; 9 nucleotides agree with TRBD2. J gave up 2 bases and V 1 base, and 0 bases lay outside the gene matches. CDR1 and CDR2 from the germline V gene are SNHLY and FYNNEI. The CDR3 contains 15 residues. The CDR3 DNA reads TGTGCCAGCAGTGAAGGCGGGAGGGCCTACAATGAGCAGTTCTTC. Amino acids: CASSEGGRAYNEQFF.

The chain couples TRBV7-3 to TRBJ2-3; TRBD1 matches 11 bases. Germline CDR1 SGHTA, CDR2 FQGTGA. Trimming at V came to 4 bases and at J to 7 bases, leaving 4 bases not matched to a gene. The CDR3 loop spans 14 amino acids. The CDR3 DNA reads as TGTGCCAGCAGCTCAAGGGACAGGGGGAATACGCAGTATTTT. This encodes CASSSRDRGNTQYF.

This chain joins TRBV18 and TRBJ1-2; D is uncertain. Trimming shortened V by 5 bases and J by 2 bases, and 6 bases separated the two germline ends. CDR3 length equals 12 residues. CDR1 is KGHSH and CDR2 is LQKENI in the germline V gene. CDR3 nucleotides: TGTGCCAGCTCAGCGAACAACTATGGCTACACCTTC. This encodes CASSANNYGYTF.

This chain joins TRBV19 and TRBJ1-2, with D possibly being TRBD1 (6 bases). The CDR3 spans 13 residues. Trimming cost V 7 bases and J 4 bases, with 13 bases left between them. The germline V gene has CDR1 LNHDA and CDR2 SQIVND (reference sequence). The CDR3 is CASTEQGRYGYTF. The CDR3 DNA sequence: TGTGCCAGTACCGAACAGGGCCGCTATGGCTACACCTTC.

V and J are TRBV5-4 and TRBJ1-2, with a tentative D call TRBD1 (5 bases). Per the germline V gene, CDR1 is SGHNT and CDR2 is YYREEE (reference sequence). The CDR3 is 16 amino acids. Trimming took 4 bases from V and 0 from J, leaving 16 bases between them. The CDR3 DNA reads as TGTGCCAGCAGCACATCGGGGGGGAATGCTAACTATGGCTACACCTTC. This encodes CASSTSGGNANYGYTF.

This clone was seen only once. The V call is TRBV28, the J call TRBJ2-7; no reliable D call. Germline CDR1 is MDHEN and CDR2 is SYDVKM. The CDR3 runs to 12 residues. Between the trimmed V and J ends, which lost 8 bases and 3 bases, there was a span of 11 bases. The CDR3 DNA follows: TGTGCCAGCCGGTCCTATGTCTACGAGCAGTACTTC. Protein product: CASRSYVYEQYF.